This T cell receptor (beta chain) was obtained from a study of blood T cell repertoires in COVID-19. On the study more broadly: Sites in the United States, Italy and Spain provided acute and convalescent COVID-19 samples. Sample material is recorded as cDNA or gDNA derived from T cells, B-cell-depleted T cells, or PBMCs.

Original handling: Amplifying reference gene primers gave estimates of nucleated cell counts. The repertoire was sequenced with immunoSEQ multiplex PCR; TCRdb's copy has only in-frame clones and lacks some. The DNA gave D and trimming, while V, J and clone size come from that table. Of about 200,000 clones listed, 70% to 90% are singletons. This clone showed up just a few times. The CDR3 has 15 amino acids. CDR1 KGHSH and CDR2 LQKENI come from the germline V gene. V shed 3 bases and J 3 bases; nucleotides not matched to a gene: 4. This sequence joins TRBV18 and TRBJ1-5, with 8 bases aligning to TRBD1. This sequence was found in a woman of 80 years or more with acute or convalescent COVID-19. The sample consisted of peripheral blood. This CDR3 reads CASSPTGADNQPQHF. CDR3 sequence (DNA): TGTGCCAGCTCACCGACAGGGGCGGACAATCAGCCCCAGCATTTT. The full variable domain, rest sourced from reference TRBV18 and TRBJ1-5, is NAGVMQNPRHLVRRRGQEARLRCSPMKGHSHVYWYRQLPEEGLKFMVYLQKENIIDESGMPKERFSAEFPKEGPSILRIQQVVRGDSAAYFCASSPTGADNQPQHFGDGTRLSIL.